This is a list of T cell receptor beta chains from one sample in a study of T cell responses to AZD1222 COVID-19 vaccine. The assay was immunoSEQ multiplex PCR, and TCRdb's table has in-frame clones only and misses some. In the table there are some 40,000 clones, about four fifths of which are singletons. The sequencing here drew on peripheral blood, taken 28 days after the second dose of the MenACWY control vaccine. These receptors were collected from an adult who received the MenACWY meningococcal vaccine as a control. Each CDR3 is given with its conserved first and last residue. D genes are given only for firm matches. Clone size is given for some rows only: seen once, a few or many times, or a class if the clone is expanded.

j_call d_call v_call clone_size cdr3_aa cdr3_nt
TRBJ1-2 . TRBV27 . CASSPRDLGRGYTF TGTGCCAGCAGTCCAAGGGATTTAGGCCGGGGCTACACCTTC
TRBJ1-1 . TRBV5-1 . CASSPLLRGPNTEAFF TGCGCCAGCAGCCCCCTATTGAGGGGACCGAACACTGAAGCTTTCTTT
TRBJ1-1 . TRBV9 once CASSVVVSVRSEGAFF TGTGCCAGCAGCGTAGTCGTTTCGGTTCGGTCAGAGGGAGCTTTCTTT
TRBJ2-7 TRBD2 TRBV5-1 . CASSWVSGTIYEQYF TGCGCCAGCAGCTGGGTAAGCGGGACCATATACGAGCAGTACTTC
TRBJ2-1 . TRBV18 . CASSLATLYNEQFF TGTGCCAGCTCCCTAGCAACCCTTTACAATGAGCAGTTCTTC
TRBJ1-4 . TRBV7-2 . CASSLREKLFF TGTGCCAGCAGCTTGCGAGAAAAACTGTTTTTT
TRBJ1-2 TRBD1 TRBV6-5 once CARSPTLTGIYGYTF TGTGCCCGCAGTCCCACCTTGACAGGGATCTATGGCTACACCTTC
TRBJ1-3 . TRBV30 . CAWQGPSPGNTIYF TGTGCCTGGCAAGGACCATCCCCTGGAAACACCATATATTTT
TRBJ1-1 . TRBV28 . CASNYGHPNTEAFF TGTGCCAGCAACTACGGGCACCCGAACACTGAAGCTTTCTTT
TRBJ2-7 . TRBV5-1 . CASLPGPSRTF TGCGCCAGCCTACCCGGCCCATCTCGTACTTTC